This T cell receptor beta chain was recorded in a study of shared clonotypes between healthy human individuals. Sequenced by immunoSEQ multiplex PCR; TCRdb stores in-frame clones only, minus some. The sample shows 2,500,000 or so clones, approximately 93% of them seen only once. The CDR3 length is 15 residues. Deletions cut 5 bases from V and 4 bases from J, with 17 bases between. CDR1 MDHEN and CDR2 SYDVKM come from the germline V gene. The V call is TRBV28, the J call TRBJ1-2; D ambiguous. The sample was naive CD4+ T cells from PBMCs. Subset noted: CD45RA+ positively selected. The TCR originated in a man younger than 30 in good health. Some clones in this sample may be carry-over from other donors' samples. CDR3: CASSQGPTSVYGYTF. CDR3 nucleotide sequence: TGTGCCAGCAGTCAAGGTCCGACCTCTGTCTATGGCTACACCTTC.